The clone carrying this T cell receptor (beta chain) showed up just a few times. Its antigen remains unknown. This sample is part of a study of identical twins. CDR3 size: 13 residues. V shed 11 bases and J shed 3 bases, with 11 bases lying between them. Study-wide results and caveats: Zero-insertion analyses might be partly confounded by invariant T cells like MAIT and iNKT.

TCRdb ran MiXCR on the 5' RACE reads and lists one entry per CDR3 protein. The repertoire holds some 790,000 distinct CDR3 sequences, with about 18% as singletons. The same specimen was also included in a second study, on T cells expressing NK-cell markers. That source reports: The authors derived TCR beta repertoires from sorted CD3+CD56+NKG2C+, CD3+CD56+NKG2C- and CD3+CD56-NKG2C+ T cells. In several donors, dominant CD3+CD56+NKG2C+ clones formed about 1.0-8% of CD8+ cells.

The chain couples TRBV12-3 or TRBV12-4 to TRBJ2-6; perhaps TRBD1 as D (5 bases). The sample consisted of PBMCs. This clonotype was sampled from a woman between 18 and 30 years old in good health. CDR3 loop: CAGALGGANVLTF. The CDR3 region has the DNA TGTGCCGGGGCTTTAGGTGGGGCCAACGTCCTGACTTTC.